Below are 30 T cell receptor beta chains sequenced from a single sample in a study of cytomegalovirus exposure and HLA in healthy donors. It was with 60 Vbeta and 13 Jbeta primers that the PCR ran. Method: immunoSEQ multiplex PCR; TCRdb's copy keeps in-frame clones and lacks some. The table lists around 55,000 clones, about 80% of them singletons. The sample consisted of PBMCs. These receptor sequences come from a female donor in good health and CMV-seronegative.

The V and J genes are TRBV19 and TRBJ1-6; D is undetermined. Germline assignment: CDR1 LNHDA and CDR2 SQIVND (reference sequence). The CDR3 runs 21 residues. Trimming cost V 6 bases and J 7 bases, with 34 bases left between them. Here the CDR3 DNA reads TGTGCCAGTAGCAATGACCCCCTGATCGGGGAGGGTCGACCGAAAAATTCACCCCTCCACTTT. Translated: CASSNDPLIGEGRPKNSPLHF.

This clone was observed once. The rearrangement uses TRBV14 and TRBJ1-2, with unresolved D. Deletions cut 0 bases from V and 4 bases from J, with 9 bases between. The germline CDR1 and CDR2 sequences are SGHDN and FVKESK. This CDR3 contains 14 residues. CDR3 residues: CASSQDLGPYGYTF. The CDR3 bases are TGTGCCAGCAGCCAAGATCTTGGGCCCTATGGCTACACCTTC.

This rearrangement joins TRBV19 to TRBJ2-5, with 8 positions matching TRBD1. This CDR3 comprises 14 residues. The V gene end was trimmed by 7 bases and the J gene end by 5 bases; junction bases not matched to a gene: 9. CDR1 LNHDA and CDR2 SQIVND come from the germline V gene (reference sequence). The DNA of the CDR3 is TGTGCCAGTACCGACAGGGGTGGAGGGGAGACCCAGTACTTC. Translating it yields CASTDRGGGETQYF.

The chain couples TRBV25-1 to TRBJ1-2, with TRBD1 as a possible D gene (5 bases). V was trimmed by 5 bases and J by 8 bases, leaving 21 bases between them. Germline CDR1 is MGHDK and CDR2 is SYGVNS. CDR3 length equals 15 residues. This CDR3 reads CASSFPGLTGGGYTF. As DNA, the CDR3 is TGTGCCAGCAGTTTCCCCGGACTCACCGGGGGGGGCTACACCTTC.

The rearrangement joins TRBV6-1 to TRBJ1-5, with D unresolved. The CDR3 spans 13 residues. In germline, CDR1 is MNHNS, CDR2 SASEGT. The V end lost 7 bases, the J end lost 6 bases, and 13 bases lay between the germline ends. The DNA for the CDR3 is TGTGCCAGCACCGATCGCGGAGGTCAGCCCCAGCATTTT. Translation: CASTDRGGQPQHF.

The chain couples TRBV11-2 to TRBJ1-1; a weak D match, TRBD1 (5 bases). Between the trimmed V and J ends, which lost 5 bases and 3 bases, there was a span of 16 bases. From germline, CDR1 is SGHAT and CDR2 FQNNGV. CDR3 size: 15 residues. CDR3 sequence reads: CASSHPGRKDTEAFF. The DNA of the CDR3 is TGTGCCAGCAGCCACCCAGGGAGGAAGGACACTGAAGCTTTCTTT. The full variable domain, its missing parts supplied by reference TRBV11-2 and TRBJ1-1, is EAGVAQSPRYKIIEKRQSVAFWCNPISGHATLYWYQQILGQGPKLLIQFQNNGVVDDSQLPKDRFSAERLKGVDSTLKIQPAKLEDSAVYLCASSHPGRKDTEAFFGQGTRLTVV.

This sequence joins TRBV19 and TRBJ2-3; D gene ambiguous. Germline CDR1 LNHDA, CDR2 SQIVND (reference sequence). V was cut by 7 bases and J by 3 bases, with 11 bases left in between. The CDR3 is made up of 13 amino acids. CDR3 loop: CASKVHSTDTQYF. CDR3 coding DNA: TGTGCCAGTAAAGTCCATAGTACAGATACGCAGTATTTT. The entire variable domain, with the rest obtained from reference TRBV19 and TRBJ2-3, is as follows: DGGITQSPKYLFRKEGQNVTLSCEQNLNHDAMYWYRQDPGQGLRLIYYSQIVNDFQKGDIAEGYSVSREKKESFPLTVTSAQKNPTAFYLCASKVHSTDTQYFGPGTRLTVL.

The chain recombines TRBV4-3 with TRBJ1-1; tentative D call: TRBD1 (5 bases). The CDR3 covers 17 residues. Trimming pared 2 bases from V and 0 bases from J, leaving 16 bases between. The germline gives CDR1 LGHNA, CDR2 YSLEER. The CDR3 bases are TGCGCCAGCAGCCAACTGAGCAGGGTAAGGATGAACACTGAAGCTTTCTTT. Translated: CASSQLSRVRMNTEAFF.

The chain combines TRBV7-2 with TRBJ2-5, with TRBD2 identical over 10 bases. Germline CDR1 is SGHTA and CDR2 is FQGNSA. This CDR3 contains 15 residues. V lost 5 bases, J lost 5 bases, and 8 bases stayed unmatched. The CDR3: CASSVSGGAWETQYF. CDR3 bases: TGTGCCAGCAGCGTGAGCGGGGGGGCGTGGGAGACCCAGTACTTC.

This clone came up a few times. This chain connects TRBV5-1 to TRBJ1-2; TRBD1 aligns across 10 bases. Germline CDR1 SGHRS, CDR2 YFSETQ. CDR3 length: 15 amino acids. V dropped 4 bases and J dropped 6; count of bases not matched to a gene: 9. CDR3 in DNA: TGCGCCAGCAGCCGTGAGGGACAGGGGTTCCATGGCTACACCTTC. Residues: CASSREGQGFHGYTF.

This chain uses TRBV5-1 with TRBJ1-5; D gene uncertain. Deletions cut 3 bases from V and 0 bases from J, with 10 bases between. The CDR3 contains 15 residues. In germline, CDR1 is SGHRS, CDR2 YFSETQ. The CDR3 sequence is CASSWGGSSNQPQHF. Written as DNA, the CDR3 is TGCGCCAGCAGCTGGGGAGGCAGTAGCAATCAGCCCCAGCATTTT.

The genes are TRBV5-1 and TRBJ2-7, with a tentative D call TRBD2 (5 bases). Germline CDR1 is SGHRS and CDR2 is YFSETQ. The CDR3 extends over 17 amino acids. Between the trimmed V and J ends, which lost 0 bases and 3 bases, there was a span of 19 bases. This CDR3 reads CASSLEAPSRGFYEQYF. The CDR3 nucleotides read TGCGCCAGCAGCTTGGAGGCCCCCTCTCGGGGTTTCTACGAGCAGTACTTC.

CDR3 region: CASSRPQSSNEKLFF. DNA for the CDR3: TGTGCCAGTAGTCGCCCACAGAGTTCTAATGAAAAACTGTTTTTT. This chain connects TRBV19 to TRBJ1-4; D gene unclear. This CDR3 has 15 amino acids. The germline gives CDR1 LNHDA, CDR2 SQIVND (reference sequence). V lost 5 bases, J lost 3 bases, and 13 bases lay in between. Using reference TRBV19 and TRBJ1-4 for the parts outside the CDR3, the full variable domain is DGGITQSPKYLFRKEGQNVTLSCEQNLNHDAMYWYRQDPGQGLRLIYYSQIVNDFQKGDIAEGYSVSREKKESFPLTVTSAQKNPTAFYLCASSRPQSSNEKLFFGSGTQLSVL.

This clone occurred once. In nucleotides, the CDR3 is TGTGCCAGCAGCGTGCGGGATATTAGTTCACCCCTCCACTTT. The encoded protein is CASSVRDISSPLHF. This chain links TRBV9 with TRBJ1-6; D gene unclear. V was cut by 2 bases and J by 9 bases, with 12 bases left in between. Germline lookup yields CDR1 SGDLS and CDR2 YYNGEE. This CDR3 comprises 14 residues. Together with reference TRBV9 and TRBJ1-6, the CDR3 gives the full variable domain: DSGVTQTPKHLITATGQRVTLRCSPRSGDLSVYWYQQSLDQGLQFLIQYYNGEERAKGNILERFSAQQFPDLHSELNLSSLELGDSALYFCASSVRDISSPLHFGNGTRLTVT.

In regard to this clone: Additional DNA sequences in this sample encode the identical CDR3. The chain combines TRBV14 with TRBJ1-6; D is unresolved. V lost 5 bases and J lost 6, with 11 bases in between. The germline gives CDR1 SGHDN, CDR2 FVKESK. The CDR3 extends over 14 amino acids. The CDR3 loop reads CASSYRVSNSPLHF. CDR3 bases: TGTGCCAGCAGCTACCGGGTTTCTAATTCACCCCTCCACTTT.

The chain carries TRBV6-5 and TRBJ1-4, with 8 bases identical to TRBD1. CDR3 size: 16 residues. Looked up from germline, CDR1 is MNHEY and CDR2 is SVGAGI. After removal of 4 bases from V and 8 bases from J, the junction contained 12 bases not matched to a gene. This CDR3 reads CASSFTGTGWAEKLFF. In DNA form, the CDR3 reads TGTGCCAGCAGTTTTACCGGGACAGGTTGGGCCGAAAAACTGTTTTTT.

The chain joins TRBV29-1 to TRBJ1-1; D remains ambiguous. The germline V gene has CDR1 SQVTM and CDR2 ANQGSEA. V was shortened by 4 bases and J by 5 bases, with 11 bases between the two germline ends. The CDR3 is made up of 12 amino acids. The CDR3 DNA reads TGCAGCGTTGCGCCGCTGAGAACTGAAGCTTTCTTT. It codes for CSVAPLRTEAFF.

CDR3 bases: TGTGCCAGCAGCACGCGGACGGGAAGCTCCTACGAGCAGTACTTC. It codes for CASSTRTGSSYEQYF. J is TRBJ2-7 and V is TRBV7-2, with D possibly matching TRBD2 (5 bases). Trimming removed 5 bases from V and 0 bases from J, with 14 bases in between. Germline V gene lookup returns CDR1 SGHTA and CDR2 FQGNSA. There are 15 residues in the CDR3. The variable domain in full, with the rest retrieved from reference TRBV7-2 and TRBJ2-7, is GAGVSQSPSNKVTEKGKDVELRCDPISGHTALYWYRQSLGQGLEFLIYFQGNSAPDKSGLPSDRFSAERTGGSVSTLTIQRTQQEDSAVYLCASSTRTGSSYEQYFGPGTRLTVT.

This chain links TRBV10-1 with TRBJ2-4; TRBD1 agrees at 7 bases. The length of the CDR3 is 15 residues. Germline trimming cut 8 bases from V and 7 bases from J; bases unmatched to any gene: 14. Germline V gene data show CDR1 as WNHNN and CDR2 as SYGVQD (reference sequence). CDR3 sequence reads: CASGTPRDSSNIQYF. CDR3 DNA sequence: TGCGCCAGCGGAACACCTCGGGACAGTTCTAACATTCAGTACTTC.

The V call is TRBV4-3, the J call TRBJ2-5; TRBD2 aligns across 12 bases. V lost 4 bases to trimming and J lost 2 bases; unmatched junction nucleotides: 5. Germline V gene sequence: CDR1 LGHNA, CDR2 YSLEER. The CDR3 runs to 16 residues. The CDR3 coding sequence is TGCGCCAGCAGCCGTACGACTAGCGGGGGTCAAGAGACCCAGTACTTC. Translating it yields CASSRTTSGGQETQYF.

This chain joins TRBV27 and TRBJ2-3; 7 bases are a match to TRBD1. Germline V lookup: CDR1 MNHEY, CDR2 SMNVEV (reference sequence). Trimming took 4 bases from V and 2 from J; bases not matched to a gene: 9. This CDR3 contains 16 residues. CDR3 protein: CASSYDPTGTTDTQYF. CDR3 nucleotide sequence: TGTGCCAGCAGTTACGATCCGACAGGGACCACAGATACGCAGTATTTT.

The V gene is TRBV9, the J gene TRBJ2-3; 8 nucleotides agree with TRBD1. Looked up from germline, CDR1 is SGDLS and CDR2 is YYNGEE. The CDR3 sequence is 14 residues long. With V trimmed by 3 bases and J by 5 bases, 5 bases remained unmatched. The CDR3 sequence: CASSADRVRDTQYF. CDR3 DNA: TGTGCCAGCAGCGCGGACAGGGTGAGAGATACGCAGTATTTT.

This rearrangement joins TRBV29-1 to TRBJ1-2, with D unresolved. This CDR3 is built from 12 residues. Germline lookup yields CDR1 SQVTM and CDR2 ANQGSEA. V was clipped by 7 bases and J by 7 bases, with 16 bases between them. DNA of the CDR3: TGCAGCGCAGATCCAGGCTGGGCTGGCTACACCTTC. Encoded protein: CSADPGWAGYTF.

V usage is TRBV7-2 and J usage is TRBJ2-1; a weak D match, TRBD2 (6 bases). This CDR3 region has 16 residues. V was cut by 1 base and J by 0 bases, with 10 bases left in between. CDR1 is SGHTA, CDR2 FQGNSA, per germline. The CDR3 DNA follows: TGTGCCAGCAGCTTAGAAGGCGGGGTCTCCTACAATGAGCAGTTCTTC. Encoded protein: CASSLEGGVSYNEQFF. The variable domain in full, completed from reference TRBV7-2 and TRBJ2-1, reads GAGVSQSPSNKVTEKGKDVELRCDPISGHTALYWYRQSLGQGLEFLIYFQGNSAPDKSGLPSDRFSAERTGGSVSTLTIQRTQQEDSAVYLCASSLEGGVSYNEQFFGPGTRLTVL.

V gene TRBV9 combines with J gene TRBJ2-5; the match to TRBD1 covers 12 bases. Germline assignment: CDR1 SGDLS and CDR2 YYNGEE. Losses at the gene ends were 3 bases for V and 4 bases for J; bases not matched to a gene: 7. The CDR3 loop spans 16 amino acids. The CDR3 loop reads CASSAGGQGARETQYF. The CDR3 nucleotides are TGTGCCAGCAGCGCAGGGGGACAGGGGGCAAGAGAGACCCAGTACTTC.

V gene TRBV5-6 combines with J gene TRBJ1-3; 9 bases line up with TRBD1. The length of the CDR3 is 15 residues. Germline assignment: CDR1 SGHDT and CDR2 YYEEEE. V shed 0 bases, J shed 4 bases, and the junction held 2 bases outside the gene matches. This CDR3 reads CASSLVGQGGNTIYF. The DNA of the CDR3 is TGTGCCAGCAGCTTGGTGGGACAGGGAGGAAACACCATATATTTT.

The chain recombines TRBV10-3 with TRBJ2-7; 9 nucleotides agree with TRBD1. CDR1 and CDR2 from the germline V gene are ENHRY and SYGVKD. The CDR3 spans 13 residues. J was trimmed by 2 bases and V by 6 bases; bases with no gene match: 2. CDR3 DNA: TGTGCCATCAGGGGACAGGGACCCTACGAGCAGTACTTC. Its protein product is CAIRGQGPYEQYF.

V usage is TRBV2 and J usage is TRBJ1-1; D possibly corresponds to TRBD1 (6 bases). The germline gives CDR1 SNHLY, CDR2 FYNNEI. The CDR3 length is 12 residues. Between the trimmed V and J ends, which lost 8 bases and 6 bases, there was a span of 13 bases. CDR3 DNA sequence: TGTGCCAGCCATAGGGAGGGGGCTGAAGCTTTCTTT. It translates to CASHREGAEAFF.

This clone has only one observation. V and J are TRBV30 and TRBJ1-4, with 8 bases lining up with TRBD1. The length of the CDR3 is 13 residues. Germline values: CDR1 GTSNPN, CDR2 SVGIG (reference sequence). Trimming at V came to 3 bases and at J to 6 bases, leaving 3 bases not matched to a gene. DNA for the CDR3: TGTGCCTGGAGCGGACAGGGCGATGAAAAACTGTTTTTT. Protein sequence: CAWSGQGDEKLFF.

The chain uses TRBV9 and TRBJ1-6, with D perhaps matching TRBD1 (5 bases). Trimming shortened V by 0 bases and J by 9 bases, and 10 bases separated the two germline ends. The length of the CDR3 is 14 residues. The germline gives CDR1 SGDLS, CDR2 YYNGEE. The CDR3 spells CASSVGQGVSPLHF. CDR3 coding DNA: TGTGCCAGCAGCGTAGGGCAGGGTGTTTCACCCCTCCACTTT.